These 25 T cell receptor beta chains originate from one sample sequenced in a study of T cell repertoires in cytomegalovirus infection. No antigen has been identified for these receptors. Using its own MiXCR run on the reads, TCRdb lists one record per CDR3 protein. The sample includes around 900,000 distinct CDR3 sequences, roughly a third seen only once; the top ten take over 10%. Sample: cultured CD8+ T cells from PBMCs, taken from culture after CMV antigen stimulation. The origin of the receptors is a human donor in good health (CMV status not recorded). Some clones in this sample may be carry-over from other donors' samples.

The rearrangement uses TRBV20-1 and TRBJ1-2; D gene ambiguous. CDR3 length equals 12 residues. V was pared by 2 bases and J by 2 bases, with 6 bases between. The germline V gene has CDR1 DFQATT and CDR2 SNEGSKA (reference sequence). The CDR3, as DNA: TGCAGTGCTAGAAGGTCCAACTATGGCTACACCTTC. Protein sequence: CSARRSNYGYTF.

The chain has TRBV7-3 and TRBJ1-1; D ambiguous. The CDR3 extends over 13 amino acids. Germline lookup yields CDR1 SGHTA and CDR2 FQGTGA. V dropped 2 bases and J dropped 4 bases, with 8 bases sitting between them. The CDR3 loop is CASSLFGRTEAFF. Written as DNA, the CDR3 is TGTGCCAGCAGCTTATTCGGACGCACTGAAGCTTTCTTT. The whole variable domain, filled in from reference TRBV7-3 and TRBJ1-1, reads GAGVSQTPSNKVTEKGKYVELRCDPISGHTALYWYRQSLGQGPEFLIYFQGTGAADDSGLPNDRFFAVRPEGSVSTLKIQRTERGDSAVYLCASSLFGRTEAFFGQGTRLTVV.

The chain is built from TRBV7-9 and TRBJ1-5, with D possibly matching TRBD1 (6 bases). The V gene's germline CDR1 is SEHNR and CDR2 FQNEAQ (reference sequence). CDR3 length: 16 amino acids. Between the trimmed V and J ends, which lost 4 bases and 3 bases, there was a span of 16 bases. The CDR3 nucleotides are TGTGCCAGCAGCTCCGTAGGACAGAACTACAATCAGCCCCAGCATTTT. Protein: CASSSVGQNYNQPQHF.

The J gene is TRBJ2-2, the V gene TRBV12-3 or TRBV12-4; D gene uncertain. V was clipped by 10 bases and J by 2 bases, with 5 bases between them. CDR3 length: 11 amino acids. In DNA, the CDR3 is TGTGCCACCTACAACACCGGGGAGCTGTTTTTT. Translation: CATYNTGELFF.

This chain uses TRBV14 with TRBJ1-2, with 8 nucleotides matching TRBD1. With V trimmed by 5 bases and J by 8 bases, 13 bases remained unmatched. Germline assignment: CDR1 SGHDN and CDR2 FVKESK. The CDR3 sequence is 15 residues long. CDR3 residues: CASSSPRTGKGGYTF. For the CDR3, the DNA is TGTGCCAGCAGCTCCCCAAGGACAGGGAAAGGAGGCTACACCTTC.

CDR3 sequence (DNA): TGTGCTAGTGGCCTAGCGGGGCGGGAGCTGTTTTTT. As protein: CASGLAGRELFF. This chain uses TRBV12-5 with TRBJ2-2; 9 bases are a match to TRBD2. The CDR3 runs to 12 residues. The ends lost 6 bases at V and 9 bases at J; junction bases unmatched: 2. Germline CDR1 reads LGHNT; CDR2 reads FRNRAP.

The CDR3 loop is CATSSAGAGYGYTF. The CDR3 bases are TGTGCCACCAGCAGCGCAGGGGCGGGGTATGGCTACACCTTC. The chain employs TRBV15 and TRBJ1-2; tentative D call: TRBD1 (6 bases). From germline, CDR1 is LNHNV and CDR2 YYDKDF (reference sequence). This CDR3 has 14 amino acids. V was trimmed by 3 bases and J by 5 bases, leaving 13 bases between them.

This clonotype was observed many times. This sequence joins TRBV28 and TRBJ1-1; TRBD1 is a possible D gene (5 bases). V lost 1 base and J 5 bases, leaving 8 bases between the germline ends. Germline CDR1 MDHEN, CDR2 SYDVKM. CDR3 length: 13 amino acids. The CDR3, as DNA: TGTGCCAGCAGTTTATTGGGGGTAACTGAAGCTTTCTTT. Amino acids: CASSLLGVTEAFF.

The rearrangement uses TRBV6-1 and TRBJ2-3; TRBD2 agrees at 12 bases. The CDR3 runs to 15 residues. Germline values: CDR1 MNHNS, CDR2 SASEGT. V gave up 1 base and J gave up 4 bases; unmatched junction bases: 0. The CDR3 is CASSEGTSGADTQYF. The CDR3 DNA reads as TGTGCCAGCAGTGAAGGGACTAGCGGGGCAGATACGCAGTATTTT.

This clonotype was counted between two and nine times. The CDR3 protein is CASSSLGEKLFF. The DNA of the CDR3 is TGTGCCAGCAGCTCCCTCGGGGAAAAACTGTTTTTT. This chain joins TRBV7-6 and TRBJ1-4; D is unclear. Trimming removed 4 bases at V and 8 bases at J, with 8 bases between. This CDR3 is 12 amino acids long. Germline CDR1 and CDR2: SGHVS and FNYEAQ. Full variable domain (missing parts from reference TRBV7-6 and TRBJ1-4): GAGVSQSPRYKVTKRGQDVALRCDPISGHVSLYWYRQALGQGPEFLTYFNYEAQQDKSGLPNDRFSAERPEGSISTLTIQRTEQRDSAMYRCASSSLGEKLFFGSGTQLSVL.

V gene TRBV27 combines with J gene TRBJ1-5; 10 bases line up with TRBD1. This CDR3 has 15 residues. The germline V gene encodes CDR1 MNHEY and CDR2 SMNVEV (reference sequence). Losses at the gene ends were 6 bases for V and 5 bases for J; bases not matched to a gene: 7. The CDR3 here is CASSLVGQGYQPQHF. DNA of the CDR3: TGTGCCAGCAGCCTTGTGGGACAGGGGTATCAGCCCCAGCATTTT.

This chain links TRBV20-1 with TRBJ2-1, with D perhaps TRBD2 (6 bases). CDR1 is DFQATT and CDR2 is SNEGSKA in the germline V gene (reference sequence). The CDR3 length is 14 residues. V lost 6 bases and J 8 bases, leaving 20 bases between the germline ends. Written as DNA, the CDR3 is TGCAGTGCCAGGCCGGGACTGACGTTCGATGAGCAGTTCTTC. It encodes CSARPGLTFDEQFF.

The sample holds a few counts of this clonotype. The V gene is TRBV6-5, the J gene TRBJ2-2; D is unresolved. This CDR3 is built from 15 residues. V was cut by 0 bases and J by 4 bases, with 9 bases left in between. The germline gives CDR1 MNHEY, CDR2 SVGAGI. CDR3 sequence: CASSYSNTVTGELFF. CDR3 DNA: TGTGCCAGCAGTTACTCGAACACGGTCACCGGGGAGCTGTTTTTT.

This clonotype was counted many times. The chain has TRBV13 and TRBJ2-4; D may match TRBD1 or TRBD2 (5 bases each). This CDR3 has 13 amino acids. CDR1 and CDR2 (germline): PRHDT, FYEKMQ (reference sequence). V was clipped by 3 bases and J by 5 bases, with 8 bases between them. CDR3 coding DNA: TGTGCCAGCAGCTTCGGGACCCAAAACATTCAGTACTTC. This codes for CASSFGTQNIQYF.

The chain employs TRBV6-2 or TRBV6-3 and TRBJ2-5, with 12 bases aligning to TRBD1. This CDR3 has 16 amino acids. V dropped 1 base and J dropped 0; count of bases not matched to a gene: 0. In germline, CDR1 is MNHEY, CDR2 SVGEGT. The CDR3 region is CASSYWDRGHQETQYF. CDR3 bases: TGTGCCAGCAGTTACTGGGACAGGGGGCACCAAGAGACCCAGTACTTC.

This clonotype was counted between two and nine times. J is TRBJ2-1 and V is TRBV5-1, with 12 nucleotides matching TRBD2. V lost 3 bases and J lost 5; bases outside the gene matches: 9. The CDR3 sequence is 17 residues long. CDR1 is SGHRS and CDR2 is YFSETQ in the germline V gene. The CDR3 DNA is TGCGCCAGCAGCTCGCGACTAGCGGGGGCCCAAAACAATGAGCAGTTCTTC. Its protein product is CASSSRLAGAQNNEQFF.

This clonotype was picked up a small number of times. V and J are TRBV11-3 and TRBJ2-1, with TRBD1 as a possible D gene (7 bases). This CDR3 is built from 16 residues. Germline V gives CDR1 SGHNT, CDR2 YENEEA. The ends were cut back, 5 bases at V and 3 bases at J, with 17 bases in the middle. CDR3: CASSPYQGGNYNEQFF. CDR3 nucleotides: TGTGCCAGCAGCCCCTACCAGGGGGGCAACTACAATGAGCAGTTCTTC.

J is TRBJ2-2 and V is TRBV4-1; D unresolved. Germline CDR1 reads MGHRA; CDR2 reads YSYEKL. V lost 2 bases, J lost 6 bases, and 4 bases lay in between. The CDR3 has 12 amino acids. The CDR3 region has the DNA TGCGCCAGCAGCCAATCGGCCGGGGAGCTGTTTTTT. Amino acids: CASSQSAGELFF.

The V and J genes are TRBV4-2 and TRBJ2-7; D is unclear. The ends were cut back, 1 base at V and 2 bases at J, with 6 bases in the middle. This CDR3 contains 13 residues. The V gene's germline CDR1 is LGHNA and CDR2 YNFKEQ. The CDR3 protein is CASSQVPTYEQYF. The CDR3 DNA is TGTGCCAGCAGCCAAGTCCCCACCTACGAGCAGTACTTC.

Notes on this clonotype: A much bigger clone sits one base away, suggesting this may be a read error. This chain uses TRBV7-6 with TRBJ1-4, with no clear D. Germline values: CDR1 SGHVS, CDR2 FNYEAQ. This CDR3 is built from 17 residues. V gave up 1 base and J gave up 0 bases, with 12 bases separating them. The CDR3 DNA reads as TGTGCCAGCAGCTTAGTAGGCTGGGGTGCAACTAATGAAAAACTGTTTTTT. Protein: CASSLVGWGATNEKLFF.

This clonotype was seen a single time. J is TRBJ2-3 and V is TRBV27; 9 nucleotides align to TRBD2. V lost 3 bases, J lost 3 bases, and 10 bases stayed unmatched. Germline V lookup: CDR1 MNHEY, CDR2 SMNVEV (reference sequence). This CDR3 contains 17 residues. CDR3 in amino acids: CASSFRSSGGGTDTQYF. For the CDR3, the DNA is TGTGCCAGCAGTTTTCGGAGTAGCGGGGGTGGAACAGATACGCAGTATTTT.

This clonotype was counted only a few times. The gene calls are TRBV7-9 and TRBJ1-1; no clear D gene. Germline V gene data show CDR1 as SEHNR and CDR2 as FQNEAQ (reference sequence). The CDR3 runs to 11 residues. V was shortened by 7 bases and J by 7 bases, with 10 bases between the two germline ends. The CDR3 loop reads CASTWESEAFF. CDR3 coding DNA: TGTGCCAGCACGTGGGAGAGTGAAGCTTTCTTT.

This chain uses TRBV4-1 with TRBJ2-3, with unresolved D. The CDR3 covers 13 residues. Between the trimmed V and J ends, which lost 0 bases and 4 bases, there was a span of 5 bases. Per germline, CDR1 MGHRA and CDR2 YSYEKL. The CDR3 region is CASSQEPPDTQYF. DNA for the CDR3: TGCGCCAGCAGCCAAGAACCCCCAGATACGCAGTATTTT.

As concerns this clonotype: Being one base from a much bigger clone, this may be a read error. V is TRBV6-1 and J is TRBJ2-3; 7 bases line up with TRBD2. The CDR3 spans 15 residues. V shed 5 bases and J 1 base; nucleotides not matched to a gene: 6. From germline, CDR1 is MNHNS and CDR2 SASEGT. The CDR3 DNA reads as TGTGCCAGCAGTTACGTAAGCGGGGGCACAGATACGCAGTATTTT. Translated: CASSYVSGGTDTQYF.

The CDR3 sequence is CASSYSYPPSGNTDTQYF. The CDR3 DNA reads TGTGCCAGCAGTTACTCGTATCCCCCTAGCGGAAACACAGATACGCAGTATTTT. The chain couples TRBV6-5 to TRBJ2-3; 7 bases fit TRBD2. This CDR3 has 18 residues. The V gene end was trimmed by 0 bases and the J gene end by 2 bases; junction bases not matched to a gene: 11. Germline V CDR1 and CDR2: MNHEY, SVGAGI.